Below, 6 T cell receptor beta chains from the same sample are listed, as sequenced in a study of technical replicates of blood from several donors. This table comes from immunoSEQ multiplex PCR, and its TCRdb copy is limited to in-frame clones, with some not included. This sample yields about 81,000 clones, of which 96% are seen a single time; about 0.2% belongs to the top ten. The specimen was T cells isolated from PBMCs. Every receptor here comes from a human donor in good health.

This sequence joins TRBV5-1 and TRBJ2-5; D possibly corresponds to TRBD1 (5 bases). V was clipped by 4 bases and J by 1 base, with 17 bases between them. Germline V CDR1 and CDR2: SGHRS, YFSETQ. The CDR3 runs 16 residues. CDR3 nucleotide sequence: TGCGCCAGCAGCACTAAGGGGTGGCTCAGCCAAGAGACCCAGTACTTC. Amino acid sequence: CASSTKGWLSQETQYF. Together with reference TRBV5-1 and TRBJ2-5, the CDR3 gives the full variable domain: KAGVTQTPRYLIKTRGQQVTLSCSPISGHRSVSWYQQTPGQGLQFLFEYFSETQRNKGNFPGRFSGRQFSNSRSEMNVSTLELGDSALYLCASSTKGWLSQETQYFGPGTRLLVL.

The V and J genes are TRBV27 and TRBJ2-5, with TRBD1 matching 9 bases. Per germline, CDR1 MNHEY and CDR2 SMNVEV (reference sequence). The length of the CDR3 is 15 residues. Trimming took 2 bases from V and 7 from J; bases not matched to a gene: 8. CDR3 residues: CASSLPPGQGRTQYF. CDR3 nucleotide sequence: TGTGCCAGCAGTTTACCCCCGGGACAGGGAAGGACCCAGTACTTC.

V gene TRBV9 combines with J gene TRBJ2-5, with 8 positions matching TRBD2. The CDR3 extends over 15 amino acids. CDR1 is SGDLS, CDR2 YYNGEE, per germline. V trimming: 0 bases; J trimming: 5 bases; junction bases outside the gene matches: 6. The CDR3: CASSVAGGRVETQYF. The CDR3 DNA sequence: TGTGCCAGCAGCGTAGCGGGGGGGAGGGTGGAGACCCAGTACTTC.

A single count supports this clone. The chain links TRBV5-6 to TRBJ1-1, with 8 bases lining up with TRBD1. Germline loops: CDR1 SGHDT, CDR2 YYEEEE. Germline trimming cut 3 bases from V and 11 bases from J; bases unmatched to any gene: 15. The CDR3 extends over 15 amino acids. CDR3: CASSSARGQALVAFF. DNA of the CDR3: TGTGCCAGCAGCTCGGCGAGGGGACAGGCTTTAGTTGCTTTCTTT.

The CDR3 coding sequence is TGTGCCAGCAGTGAAGGGACAGGGGATTCGTTTAACTATGGCTACACCTTC. Protein product: CASSEGTGDSFNYGYTF. The chain has TRBV2 and TRBJ1-2; the match to TRBD1 covers 9 bases. Losses at the gene ends were 1 base for V and 1 base for J; bases not matched to a gene: 7. CDR1 SNHLY and CDR2 FYNNEI come from the germline V gene. The CDR3 contains 17 residues.

The chain combines TRBV5-1 with TRBJ1-4; possible D gene TRBD1, 6 bases. CDR1 is SGHRS and CDR2 is YFSETQ in the germline V gene. The CDR3 covers 16 residues. Trimming took off 0 bases at V and 7 bases at J, with 16 bases between the two ends. CDR3 protein: CASSLAIDRQGEKLFF. CDR3 DNA sequence: TGCGCCAGCAGCTTGGCTATAGACAGGCAAGGTGAAAAACTGTTTTTT.